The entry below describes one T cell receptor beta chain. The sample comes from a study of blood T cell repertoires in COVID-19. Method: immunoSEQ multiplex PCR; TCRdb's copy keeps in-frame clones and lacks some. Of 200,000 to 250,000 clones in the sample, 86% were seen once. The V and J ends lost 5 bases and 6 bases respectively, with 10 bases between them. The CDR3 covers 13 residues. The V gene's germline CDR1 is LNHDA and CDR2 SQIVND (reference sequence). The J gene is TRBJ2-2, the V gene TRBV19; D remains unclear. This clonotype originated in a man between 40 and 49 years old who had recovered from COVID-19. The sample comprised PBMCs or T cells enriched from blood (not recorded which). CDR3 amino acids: CASSAVIPGELFF. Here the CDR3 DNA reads TGTGCCAGTAGTGCAGTTATCCCCGGGGAGCTGTTTTTT.